This T cell receptor beta chain originates from a study of tissue T cells after allogeneic stem cell transplantation. This table comes from immunoSEQ multiplex PCR, and its TCRdb copy is limited to in-frame clones, with some not included. Among about 10,000 clones listed, 44% were seen once. Regarding time point: mouse harvest day 7 after allogeneic transplant. Each mouse received 10^7 T-cell-depleted marrow cells plus 10^6 splenic CD5+ T cells by tail vein. Only a few counts were recorded for this clone. Gene names and germline match the mouse. The read comes to an end 1 residue before the CDR3 does, leaving the germline J gene to fill in the end. With 2 bases removed from V and 4 bases from J, the gap between germline ends came to 9 bases. The V gene's germline CDR1 is KGHPV and CDR2 FQNQEV (reference sequence). This CDR3 has 13 residues.

The sequencing sample was made of skin. This TCR derives from a female BALB/c mouse given C57BL/6 T cells with graft-versus-host disease after an allogeneic hematopoietic cell transplant. This chain links TRBV26 with TRBJ2-7; possibly TRBD2 for D (7 bases). Partial CDR3 DNA: TGTGCCAGCAGTCTGAAGGGGGGGTATGAACAGTAC. Translating it yields CASSLKGGYEQY. The full-length CDR3 reads as CASSLKGGYEQYF.